This T cell receptor beta chain was identified in a study of control samples from healthy donors and cancer patients (dated by TCRdb to the early 2020s). Library method: the immunoSEQ multiplex PCR assay. TCRdb holds this immuneACCESS table with in-frame rearrangements only. Some clones are missing; in checked studies, unresolved V genes explain under half, and the rest has no known cause. This sample lists approximately 100,000 clones; about 86% were detected once. In total, the top ten clones hold 13% to 15% of the sample. Turning to this clone: Its antigen remains undetermined. The sample holds no much larger clone one base away, and base qualities are not on file.

This TCR derives from a young man in good health. Sequenced input: blood.

The encoded CDR3 is CASSTRAEDTQYF. The sequence in DNA is TGTGCCAGCAGCACGCGGGCCGAAGATACGCAGTATTTT. In this chain, TRBV3-1 (or the pseudogene TRBV3-2) is recombined with TRBJ2-3; the best D guess is TRBD2, with 5 bases matching. In the germline V gene (reference sequence), CDR1 corresponds to LGHDT and CDR2 to YNNKEL. Spanning cysteine to phenylalanine, the CDR3 consists of 13 amino acids. The retained sequence is limited to the CDR3, 39 bases, with the frame set at the first base. Trimming at the junction amounts to 5 bases on V and 5 bases on J, and the germline ends lie 11 bases apart.